A single sample is the source of the 20 T cell receptor beta chains below, sequenced in a study of human T cells and chemical hapten exposure. Each CDR3 protein is one row after TCRdb ran MiXCR on the RACE reads. The table includes more than 85,000 distinct CDR3 sequences, about a tenth detected once. As for time point: patch test 2, 6 weeks after DPC sensitization. Treatment here: therapeutic diphenylcyclopropenone sensitization with weekly scalp DPC. Sequencing used whole blood, obtained in connection with sensitization to the hapten diphenylcyclopropenone (DPC). The source of these receptors is a woman aged 40 to 49 with alopecia areata. Some clones in this sample may be carry-over from other donors' samples.

This clonotype was observed a handful of times. The chain joins TRBV6-1 to TRBJ2-5, with TRBD2 matching over 15 bases. The CDR3 extends over 18 amino acids. The V and J ends lost 7 bases and 0 bases, in that order; junction bases with no gene match: 9. Germline CDR1 MNHNS, CDR2 SASEGT. CDR3 nucleotide sequence: TGTGCCAGCACACGGACTAGCGGGGGGGACCAGTACCAAGAGACCCAGTACTTC. Amino acid sequence: CASTRTSGGDQYQETQYF.

The chain joins TRBV7-8 to TRBJ2-7; D is undetermined. Per germline, CDR1 SGHVS and CDR2 FQNEAQ. CDR3 length: 14 amino acids. V was shortened by 5 bases and J by 6 bases, with 17 bases between the two germline ends. This CDR3 reads CASSQRSSGVEQYF. The CDR3 DNA follows: TGTGCCAGCAGCCAAAGGTCGTCAGGAGTCGAGCAGTACTTC.

At least ten counts were recorded for this clonotype. The chain uses TRBV6-2 or TRBV6-3 and TRBJ1-1; 7 bases fit TRBD1. Germline-derived CDR1 and CDR2 are MNHEY and SVGEGT. The CDR3 is made up of 14 amino acids. The trim removed 2 bases at V and 3 bases at J, leaving 3 bases unmatched. In nucleotides, the CDR3 is TGTGCCAGCAGTTACAACAGGGGCGACACTGAAGCTTTCTTT. It encodes CASSYNRGDTEAFF.

Ten or more counts support this clonotype. The rearrangement uses TRBV6-5 and TRBJ2-1; the D call may be TRBD1 or TRBD2 (5 bases each). CDR1 and CDR2 from the germline V gene are MNHEY and SVGAGI. The CDR3 consists of 13 residues. Trimming took off 2 bases at V and 7 bases at J, with 9 bases between the two ends. The CDR3 sequence: CASSYMRGNEQFF. The CDR3 nucleotides are TGTGCCAGCAGTTACATGAGGGGTAATGAGCAGTTCTTC.

This clonotype has a count of ten or more. The J gene is TRBJ2-3, the V gene TRBV20-1; 9 bases map to TRBD2. The V and J ends lost 1 base and 4 bases, in that order; junction bases with no gene match: 9. This CDR3 spans 16 amino acids. The germline CDR1 and CDR2 sequences are DFQATT and SNEGSKA (reference sequence). CDR3 in DNA: TGCAGTGCTAGAGGCCTGGCTAGCGGGGATTCAGATACGCAGTATTTT. Its translation is CSARGLASGDSDTQYF.

The CDR3 loop is CASTYDPSGAYEQYF. The CDR3 bases are TGTGCCAGTACCTATGACCCCTCGGGAGCCTACGAGCAGTACTTC. This sequence joins TRBV19 and TRBJ2-7; tentatively, D is TRBD2 (6 bases). The CDR3 contains 15 residues. Trimming pared 7 bases from V and 2 bases from J, leaving 18 bases between. Per the germline V gene, CDR1 is LNHDA and CDR2 is SQIVND (reference sequence).

This clonotype was detected many times. The V call is TRBV10-1, the J call TRBJ1-5; tentatively, D is TRBD1 (5 bases). The CDR3 totals 12 residues. Trimming pared 8 bases from V and 7 bases from J, leaving 12 bases between. CDR1 and CDR2 (germline): WNHNN, SYGVQD (reference sequence). This CDR3 reads CASGDGGQPQHF. In nucleotides, the CDR3 is TGCGCCAGCGGGGACGGGGGGCAGCCCCAGCATTTT.

This clonotype was detected only a few times. The gene calls are TRBV14 and TRBJ2-3; maybe TRBD2 (6 bases). CDR3 length equals 15 residues. Germline V gene lookup returns CDR1 SGHDN and CDR2 FVKESK. Deletions cut 6 bases from V and 6 bases from J, with 19 bases between. The CDR3 DNA is TGTGCCAGCAGTCCACTAGCAATCGCAGGGGATACGCAGTATTTT. This encodes CASSPLAIAGDTQYF.

This clonotype was seen at least ten times. The chain recombines TRBV7-2 with TRBJ2-5; TRBD1 or TRBD2 may be the D gene (5 bases each). CDR3 size: 15 residues. Germline CDR1 SGHTA, CDR2 FQGNSA. Trimming removed 5 bases from V and 0 bases from J, with 13 bases in between. CDR3 nucleotides: TGTGCCAGCAGCCGACAACGAGGGGACCAAGAGACCCAGTACTTC. Translating it yields CASSRQRGDQETQYF.

This clonotype appeared many times. The V and J genes are TRBV4-3 and TRBJ1-5, with no clear D. The V end was cut by 3 bases, the J end by 0 bases, with 3 bases between. The CDR3 has 13 amino acids. Germline V gene lookup returns CDR1 LGHNA and CDR2 YSLEER. CDR3 sequence: CASSQDSNQPQHF. In DNA, the CDR3 is TGCGCCAGCAGCCAGGATAGCAATCAGCCCCAGCATTTT.

Ten or more counts support this clonotype. CDR3 sequence (DNA): TGCAGTGTTACTCCGGACGCAAGAAATGAAAAACTGTTTTTT. This translates into CSVTPDARNEKLFF. The chain couples TRBV20-1 to TRBJ1-4; D not resolved. V gave up 7 bases and J gave up 5 bases, with 17 bases separating them. This CDR3 contains 14 residues. The germline CDR1 and CDR2 sequences are DFQATT and SNEGSKA (reference sequence).

The sample holds many counts of this clonotype. The chain couples TRBV20-1 to TRBJ2-3; the D call may be TRBD1 or TRBD2 (5 bases each). Per germline, CDR1 DFQATT and CDR2 SNEGSKA (reference sequence). The CDR3 sequence is 13 residues long. V gave up 0 bases and J gave up 8 bases, with 12 bases separating them. DNA for the CDR3: TGCAGTGCTAGAGATCATCGGGGCCTTACGCAGTATTTT. This sequence encodes CSARDHRGLTQYF.

This clonotype was seen at least ten times. The CDR3 DNA sequence: TGTGCCAGCACCCCTAGCGGGAGCTCCTACAATGAGCAGTTCTTC. Its translation: CASTPSGSSYNEQFF. The chain uses TRBV3-1 and TRBJ2-1; 10 nucleotides line up with TRBD2. This CDR3 contains 15 residues. J lost 0 bases, V lost 7 bases, and 3 bases had no gene match. Looked up from germline, CDR1 is LGHDT and CDR2 is YNNKEL (reference sequence).

This clonotype occurred many times. The gene calls are TRBV4-1 and TRBJ2-3; no definite D call. Trimming pared 1 base from V and 3 bases from J, leaving 11 bases between. Germline CDR1 and CDR2: MGHRA and YSYEKL. CDR3 length equals 15 residues. The CDR3 DNA reads as TGCGCCAGCAGCCAAGGCCCCACGGGTACAGATACGCAGTATTTT. Translated: CASSQGPTGTDTQYF.

This chain links TRBV6-6 with TRBJ2-3; tentatively, D is TRBD1 (6 bases). This CDR3 contains 15 residues. V gave up 2 bases and J gave up 0 bases, with 9 bases separating them. Per the germline V gene, CDR1 is MNHNY and CDR2 is SVGAGI (reference sequence). The CDR3 coding sequence is TGTGCCAGCAGTTACCGGGGACATAGCACAGATACGCAGTATTTT. It codes for CASSYRGHSTDTQYF.

This clonotype was seen repeatedly, ten times or more. CDR3 sequence (DNA): TGTGCCAGCGGGTGGGCAGACGCGGACTTAAACATTCAGTACTTC. Amino acids: CASGWADADLNIQYF. The V call is TRBV2, the J call TRBJ2-4; D possibly corresponds to TRBD2 (5 bases). Germline-derived CDR1 and CDR2 are SNHLY and FYNNEI. Trimming left V 8 bases short and J 6 bases short, with 20 bases between. This CDR3 contains 15 residues.

This clonotype occurred many times. The rearrangement links TRBV20-1 to TRBJ2-2; 7 bases agree with TRBD1. CDR1 is DFQATT, CDR2 SNEGSKA, per germline (reference sequence). The ends lost 6 bases at V and 6 bases at J; junction bases unmatched: 10. The CDR3 contains 14 residues. The CDR3 protein is CSARQGPMPGELFF. Here the CDR3 DNA reads TGCAGTGCGAGACAGGGACCGATGCCCGGGGAGCTGTTTTTT.

A note on this clonotype: Here the CDR3 omits its conserved ending phenylalanine or tryptophan, so a read error is the likely source. V gene TRBV4-2 combines with J gene TRBJ2-1, with D unresolved. V gave up 1 base and J gave up 8 bases, with 6 bases separating them. From germline, CDR1 is LGHNA and CDR2 YNFKEQ. The CDR3 has 12 residues. The CDR3 protein is CASSQVFDEQFS. The CDR3 DNA follows: TGTGCCAGCAGCCAAGTGTTTGATGAGCAGTTCTCC.

A note on this clonotype: A read error is possible here, since a much larger clone lies one base away. The rearrangement links TRBV4-3 to TRBJ2-7; D is possibly TRBD2 (6 bases). CDR1 is LGHNA, CDR2 YSLEER, per germline. The CDR3 extends over 16 amino acids. V was cut by 3 bases and J by 3 bases, with 18 bases left in between. CDR3 loop: CASSQGRGKGSYEQYF. CDR3 DNA: TGCGCCAGCAGCCAGGGACGGGGGAAGGGAAGCTACGAGCAGTACTTC.

This clonotype occurred a few times. The CDR3 region is CASSPNGMGQPQHF. The DNA of the CDR3 is TGTGCCAGCAGCCCTAATGGGATGGGCCAGCCCCAGCATTTT. The chain uses TRBV11-2 and TRBJ1-5; unclear D gene. The CDR3 is made up of 14 amino acids. Trimming pared 5 bases from V and 7 bases from J, leaving 15 bases between. Germline CDR1 SGHAT, CDR2 FQNNGV.